One sample yielded the 8 T cell receptor beta chains listed below, sequenced in a study of blood T cell repertoires in COVID-19. Libraries were prepared by immunoSEQ multiplex PCR; TCRdb keeps only in-frame clonotypes and omits some of them. The sample records about 170,000 clones, 84% being singletons. The specimen was peripheral blood. These receptors were obtained from a woman older than 75 with COVID-19, enrolled during active disease.

The rearrangement uses TRBV10-3 and TRBJ1-1; D is perhaps TRBD1 (5 bases). The CDR3 loop spans 13 amino acids. The germline V gene has CDR1 ENHRY and CDR2 SYGVKD. V lost 7 bases and J lost 0, with 9 bases in between. The CDR3 loop is CAINRGMNTEAFF. The CDR3, as DNA: TGTGCCATCAACCGGGGGATGAACACTGAAGCTTTCTTT.

This chain uses TRBV14 with TRBJ2-6, with D possibly being TRBD1 (6 bases). Germline V gives CDR1 SGHDN, CDR2 FVKESK. The V end lost 3 bases, the J end lost 5 bases, and 11 bases lay between the germline ends. The CDR3 length is 15 residues. The CDR3 DNA reads as TGTGCCAGCAGCCAGGGGGCTAACTGGGCCAACGTCCTGACTTTC. This codes for CASSQGANWANVLTF. Using reference TRBV14 and TRBJ2-6 for the parts outside the CDR3, the full variable domain is EAGVTQFPSHSVIEKGQTVTLRCDPISGHDNLYWYRRVMGKEIKFLLHFVKESKQDESGMPNNRFLAERTGGTYSTLKVQPAELEDSGVYFCASSQGANWANVLTFGAGSRLTVL.

The genes are TRBV19 and TRBJ2-7; the match to TRBD1 covers 7 bases. The junction had 5 bases not matched to a gene; V was cut back by 3 bases and J by 0 bases. Germline CDR1 LNHDA, CDR2 SQIVND (reference sequence). The CDR3 has 15 amino acids. The DNA for the CDR3 is TGTGCCAGTAGTATCGGACAGGCCCACTCCTACGAGCAGTACTTC. Translating gives CASSIGQAHSYEQYF.

This sequence joins TRBV5-4 and TRBJ1-1, with TRBD1 matching over 9 bases. The CDR3 spans 14 residues. Germline lookup yields CDR1 SGHNT and CDR2 YYREEE (reference sequence). V lost 4 bases to trimming and J lost 5 bases; unmatched junction nucleotides: 6. CDR3: CASSAGQGRTEAFF. In DNA, the CDR3 is TGTGCCAGCAGCGCCGGACAGGGGAGAACTGAAGCTTTCTTT.

The chain uses TRBV18 and TRBJ2-7; D possibly corresponds to TRBD2 (5 bases). The CDR3 length is 14 residues. Germline V gene sequence: CDR1 KGHSH, CDR2 LQKENI. The V end was cut by 0 bases, the J end by 6 bases, with 12 bases between. The CDR3 is CASSPPSIGSEQYF. CDR3 in DNA: TGTGCCAGCTCACCACCGTCTATAGGGAGCGAGCAGTACTTC.

The chain is built from TRBV5-4 and TRBJ1-2, with D uncertain. Germline V lookup: CDR1 SGHNT, CDR2 YYREEE (reference sequence). Trimming took off 5 bases at V and 1 base at J, with 9 bases between the two ends. CDR3 length equals 13 residues. As DNA, the CDR3 is TGTGCCAGCAGGCCAGATAATAACTATGGCTACACCTTC. Its translation is CASRPDNNYGYTF.

The chain combines TRBV20-1 with TRBJ2-1; 8 bases agree with TRBD2. Losses at the gene ends were 3 bases for V and 6 bases for J; bases not matched to a gene: 16. Germline CDR1 DFQATT, CDR2 SNEGSKA (reference sequence). The CDR3 loop spans 17 amino acids. CDR3 residues: CSASHTWGTGGLNEQFF. The DNA of the CDR3 is TGCAGTGCTAGTCACACCTGGGGAACGGGGGGGCTCAATGAGCAGTTCTTC.

The gene calls are TRBV7-6 and TRBJ2-2; possibly TRBD2 for D (7 bases). Germline CDR1 SGHVS, CDR2 FNYEAQ. The CDR3 length is 17 residues. Trimming pared 3 bases from V and 0 bases from J, leaving 14 bases between. CDR3 in amino acids: CASSFPAGHPNTGELFF. CDR3 nucleotides: TGTGCCAGCAGCTTCCCAGCGGGACATCCGAACACCGGGGAGCTGTTTTTT.